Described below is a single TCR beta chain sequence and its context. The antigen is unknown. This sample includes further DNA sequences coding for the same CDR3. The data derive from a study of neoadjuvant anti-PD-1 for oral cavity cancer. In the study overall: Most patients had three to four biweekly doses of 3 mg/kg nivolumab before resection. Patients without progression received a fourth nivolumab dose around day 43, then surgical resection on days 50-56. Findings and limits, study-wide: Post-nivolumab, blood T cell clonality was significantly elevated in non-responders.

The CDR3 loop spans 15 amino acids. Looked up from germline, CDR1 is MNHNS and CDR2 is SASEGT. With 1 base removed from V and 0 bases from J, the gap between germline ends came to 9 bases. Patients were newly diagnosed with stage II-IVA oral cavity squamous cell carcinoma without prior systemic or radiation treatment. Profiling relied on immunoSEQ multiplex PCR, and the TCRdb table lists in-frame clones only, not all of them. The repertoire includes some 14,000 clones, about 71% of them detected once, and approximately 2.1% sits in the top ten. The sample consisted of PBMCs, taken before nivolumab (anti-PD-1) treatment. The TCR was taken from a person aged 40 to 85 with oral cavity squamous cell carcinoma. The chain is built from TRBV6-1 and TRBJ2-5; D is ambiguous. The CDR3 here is CASSEERKYQETQYF. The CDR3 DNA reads TGTGCCAGCAGTGAAGAACGGAAGTACCAAGAGACCCAGTACTTC.